The 30 T cell receptor beta chains below all came from one sample that was sequenced in a study of shared clonotypes between healthy human individuals. The naive CD8 population came from CD45RO-negative cells selected for CCR7, without terminally differentiated effector memory CD45RA+ cells. Clones were sequenced by immunoSEQ multiplex PCR, and TCRdb holds only the in-frame ones, with some missing. Seen here are 1.5 million to 2.5 million clones, about 95% observed once, and the top ten hold under 1.5%. The sequenced sample consisted of naive CD8+ T cells sorted from blood. These receptors were obtained from a man in his late teens or twenties in good health.

The chain has TRBV11-2 and TRBJ2-7; weak D call: TRBD1 (6 bases). From germline, CDR1 is SGHAT and CDR2 FQNNGV. Trimming left V 5 bases short and J 2 bases short, with 13 bases between. The CDR3 covers 14 residues. The CDR3 nucleotides are TGTGCCAGCAGCATACAGGGCATGGCCTACGAGCAGTACTTC. It codes for CASSIQGMAYEQYF.

The chain links TRBV4-1 to TRBJ2-3, with TRBD2 as a possible D gene (5 bases). Germline-derived CDR1 and CDR2 are MGHRA and YSYEKL. The CDR3 sequence is 16 residues long. V dropped 3 bases and J dropped 0 bases, with 13 bases sitting between them. The chain's CDR3 is CASSQALGGSTDTQYF. CDR3 bases: TGCGCCAGCAGCCAGGCGCTCGGAGGTAGCACAGATACGCAGTATTTT.

CDR3 bases: TGTGCCAGCAGGTCGGGACAGGGACTTAACTATGGCTACACCTTC. Amino acid sequence: CASRSGQGLNYGYTF. V and J are TRBV2 and TRBJ1-2, with 9 nucleotides matching TRBD1. After removal of 6 bases from V and 1 base from J, the junction contained 6 bases not matched to a gene. Germline loops: CDR1 SNHLY, CDR2 FYNNEI. The CDR3 loop spans 15 amino acids.

The rearrangement uses TRBV27 and TRBJ2-1, with D unresolved. There are 17 residues in the CDR3. Germline V gives CDR1 MNHEY, CDR2 SMNVEV (reference sequence). Trimming stripped 2 bases from V and 5 bases from J, with 19 bases between. The CDR3 reads CASSLNPYGAIDNEQFF. In DNA, the CDR3 is TGTGCCAGCAGTTTAAACCCGTACGGAGCCATCGACAATGAGCAGTTCTTC.

The rearrangement uses TRBV15 and TRBJ2-5; TRBD1 aligns across 7 bases. The CDR3 length is 17 residues. CDR1 is LNHNV, CDR2 YYDKDF, per germline (reference sequence). With 1 base clipped from V and 5 bases from J, the junction kept 13 bases outside the gene matches. The chain's CDR3 is CATSRGWTGDLGETQYF. The CDR3 region has the DNA TGTGCCACCAGCAGAGGGTGGACAGGCGACCTCGGGGAGACCCAGTACTTC.

The chain joins TRBV6-5 to TRBJ1-1; perhaps TRBD1 as D (5 bases). From germline, CDR1 is MNHEY and CDR2 SVGAGI. The length of the CDR3 is 14 residues. V was shortened by 0 bases and J by 4 bases, with 9 bases between the two germline ends. Written as DNA, the CDR3 is TGTGCCAGCAGTTACTCCGGGACTCCCACTGAAGCTTTCTTT. It is translated as CASSYSGTPTEAFF.

The V gene is TRBV5-4, the J gene TRBJ1-4; no clear D. CDR1 is SGHNT and CDR2 is YYREEE in the germline V gene (reference sequence). The CDR3 runs to 15 residues. The V and J ends lost 4 bases and 6 bases respectively, with 16 bases between them. The CDR3 DNA follows: TGTGCCAGCAGCCCCGGGTCCGGGTTGGATGAAAAACTGTTTTTT. It is translated as CASSPGSGLDEKLFF.

This sequence joins TRBV7-2 and TRBJ1-2; D perhaps matches TRBD1 (5 bases). This CDR3 contains 13 residues. The ends were cut back, 7 bases at V and 5 bases at J, with 14 bases in the middle. Germline V gene lookup returns CDR1 SGHTA and CDR2 FQGNSA. The CDR3 loop is CASITDSLYGYTF. CDR3 coding DNA: TGTGCCAGCATTACTGACAGCTTATATGGCTACACCTTC.

The chain links TRBV10-3 to TRBJ2-1; 8 nucleotides agree with TRBD2. The CDR3 is made up of 17 amino acids. Germline CDR1 and CDR2: ENHRY and SYGVKD. Germline trimming cut 0 bases from V and 0 bases from J; bases unmatched to any gene: 4. CDR3 nucleotide sequence: TGTGCCATCAGTGAGTCGCGCGGGGGGAGCTCCTACAATGAGCAGTTCTTC. Translation gives CAISESRGGSSYNEQFF.

The chain has TRBV4-3 and TRBJ2-7; D is undetermined. The CDR3 sequence is 14 residues long. In germline, CDR1 is LGHNA, CDR2 YSLEER. Trimming cost V 0 bases and J 7 bases, with 13 bases left between them. CDR3 coding DNA: TGCGCCAGCAGCCAAGATCTGGCCGTGGGAGAGCAGTACTTC. Amino acids: CASSQDLAVGEQYF.

Concerning this clone itself: Other DNA sequences from this sample encode an identical CDR3 as well. The gene calls are TRBV27 and TRBJ1-1; tentatively, D is TRBD1 (6 bases). This CDR3 is built from 14 residues. CDR1 and CDR2 (germline): MNHEY, SMNVEV (reference sequence). The V gene lost 4 bases and the J gene lost 1 base, with 10 bases spanning the gap. In DNA form, the CDR3 reads TGTGCCAGCAGTTGGACAGTAGAGAACACTGAAGCTTTCTTT. Translated: CASSWTVENTEAFF.

This clone was detected only once. Other DNA sequences within the sample encode an identical CDR3. The chain has TRBV9 and TRBJ1-3; 8 bases agree with TRBD1. Germline V gene data show CDR1 as SGDLS and CDR2 as YYNGEE. The CDR3 loop spans 15 amino acids. Unmatched junction bases numbered 2, after V lost 3 bases and J lost 0 bases. The CDR3 sequence: CASSATGGSGNTIYF. CDR3 bases: TGTGCCAGCAGCGCTACAGGGGGCTCTGGAAACACCATATATTTT.

The CDR3 nucleotides are TGTGCCAGCAGACCCCCCGGGGGCACGAACACTGAAGCTTTCTTT. It translates to CASRPPGGTNTEAFF. The chain combines TRBV6-6 with TRBJ1-1, with D possibly being TRBD1 (6 bases). The CDR3 totals 15 residues. The germline CDR1 and CDR2 sequences are MNHNY and SVGAGI (reference sequence). V was pared by 6 bases and J by 1 base, with 15 bases between.

The chain employs TRBV7-2 and TRBJ2-5; weak D call: TRBD2 (5 bases). Trimming shortened V by 5 bases and J by 5 bases, and 18 bases separated the two germline ends. Germline CDR1 SGHTA, CDR2 FQGNSA. CDR3 length: 15 amino acids. The CDR3 nucleotides read TGTGCCAGCAGCACTGGTTGGGCGGGCAGGGAGACCCAGTACTTC. Its translation: CASSTGWAGRETQYF.

This chain links TRBV5-6 with TRBJ2-3; 11 positions match TRBD2. Germline V gene lookup returns CDR1 SGHDT and CDR2 YYEEEE. V was clipped by 4 bases and J by 6 bases; unmatched bases: 10. This CDR3 has 16 amino acids. The CDR3 DNA reads TGTGCCAGCAGCACTTTAGCGGGAGGGCCTGGTGATACGCAGTATTTT. Encoded protein: CASSTLAGGPGDTQYF.

Comments on this clone: The sample contains more than one DNA sequence encoding this CDR3. The chain has TRBV4-1 and TRBJ2-2; no reliable D call. Trimming left V 1 base short and J 4 bases short, with 4 bases between. The CDR3 runs 13 residues. CDR1 is MGHRA, CDR2 YSYEKL, per germline. DNA for the CDR3: TGCGCCAGCAGCCAAGTGGGCACCGGGGAGCTGTTTTTT. Translation: CASSQVGTGELFF.

The chain couples TRBV7-2 to TRBJ1-1; 7 bases are shared with TRBD1. CDR1 SGHTA and CDR2 FQGNSA come from the germline V gene. The CDR3 extends over 12 amino acids. V lost 5 bases, J lost 7 bases, and 4 bases stayed unmatched. CDR3 bases: TGTGCCAGCAGCGCCGGGACAGATGAAGCTTTCTTT. Residues: CASSAGTDEAFF.

The chain recombines TRBV5-1 with TRBJ1-1; D call uncertain. In germline, CDR1 is SGHRS, CDR2 YFSETQ. V was pared by 1 base and J by 3 bases, with 10 bases between. The CDR3 runs to 14 residues. CDR3 in DNA: TGCGCCAGCAGCTTGTTTAGAGGCGACACTGAAGCTTTCTTT. Protein sequence: CASSLFRGDTEAFF.

Here the CDR3 DNA reads TGCGCCAGCAGCTACCGGGACAGGGGGTCCAATCAGCCCCAGCATTTT. Translated, it gives CASSYRDRGSNQPQHF. The V call is TRBV5-1, the J call TRBJ1-5; TRBD1 aligns across 11 bases. Germline V lookup: CDR1 SGHRS, CDR2 YFSETQ. Unmatched junction bases numbered 5, after V lost 3 bases and J lost 3 bases. This CDR3 contains 16 residues.

The chain joins TRBV19 to TRBJ1-6; tentative D call: TRBD1 (6 bases). This CDR3 comprises 14 residues. CDR1 is LNHDA, CDR2 SQIVND, per germline (reference sequence). V gave up 3 bases and J gave up 6 bases, with 9 bases separating them. In DNA form, the CDR3 reads TGTGCCAGTAGTATCGAGGGGGTTAATTCACCCCTCCACTTT. It translates to CASSIEGVNSPLHF.

The J gene is TRBJ2-7, the V gene TRBV5-6; 7 nucleotides line up with TRBD1. J was trimmed by 3 bases and V by 2 bases; bases with no gene match: 5. Germline V gene sequence: CDR1 SGHDT, CDR2 YYEEEE. This CDR3 comprises 14 residues. The CDR3 protein is CASSFGTAFYEQYF. DNA of the CDR3: TGTGCCAGCAGCTTCGGGACAGCGTTCTACGAGCAGTACTTC.

J is TRBJ2-7 and V is TRBV30; unclear D gene. From germline, CDR1 is GTSNPN and CDR2 SVGIG (reference sequence). The CDR3 is 13 amino acids. The V end lost 5 bases, the J end lost 1 base, and 12 bases lay between the germline ends. The CDR3 loop reads CAWAYGPSYEQYF. DNA of the CDR3: TGTGCCTGGGCGTACGGACCTTCCTACGAGCAGTACTTC.

In nucleotides, the CDR3 is TGTGCAAGTCGCTTTCCTTCAGGGGGCTATTCTGGAAACACCATATATTTT. Its protein is CASRFPSGGYSGNTIYF. This sequence joins TRBV12-2 and TRBJ1-3; the table gives TRBD1 as D, unverified against the DNA. TRBV12-2 is reported as a pseudogene. The CDR3 spans 17 residues.

V usage is TRBV14 and J usage is TRBJ2-7; TRBD2 is a possible D gene (5 bases). CDR3 length equals 16 residues. The V end lost 0 bases, the J end lost 1 base, and 13 bases lay between the germline ends. Germline values: CDR1 SGHDN, CDR2 FVKESK. The CDR3 here is CASSQEGLAYSYEQYF. CDR3 sequence (DNA): TGTGCCAGCAGCCAAGAAGGACTGGCTTATTCCTACGAGCAGTACTTC.

The chain recombines TRBV4-1 with TRBJ2-6; TRBD1 aligns across 7 bases. Germline trimming cut 7 bases from V and 0 bases from J; bases unmatched to any gene: 6. Germline CDR1 MGHRA, CDR2 YSYEKL. The CDR3 has 16 residues. CDR3 residues: CASTGTEPSGANVLTF. The CDR3, as DNA: TGCGCCAGCACCGGGACAGAACCCTCTGGGGCCAACGTCCTGACTTTC.

V is TRBV5-5 and J is TRBJ2-7; D unclear. Germline-derived CDR1 and CDR2 are SGHKS and YYEKEE (reference sequence). CDR3 length equals 12 residues. Trimming cost V 5 bases and J 3 bases, with 9 bases left between them. Here the CDR3 DNA reads TGTGCCAGCAGTTTTGGAAACTACGAGCAGTACTTC. Encoded protein: CASSFGNYEQYF.

For this clone: Other DNA sequences in this sample translate to the same CDR3. The chain combines TRBV5-1 with TRBJ2-7, with TRBD1 identical over 7 bases. Germline CDR1 and CDR2: SGHRS and YFSETQ. The CDR3 runs 12 residues. J was trimmed by 0 bases and V by 7 bases; bases with no gene match: 1. The CDR3 sequence: CASRQGSYEQYF. DNA of the CDR3: TGCGCCAGCCGACAGGGCTCCTACGAGCAGTACTTC.

This clone was seen a single time. The chain recombines TRBV6-5 with TRBJ2-1, with a weak D call TRBD1 (5 bases). The CDR3 contains 16 residues. V was trimmed by 0 bases and J by 3 bases, leaving 12 bases between them. In germline, CDR1 is MNHEY, CDR2 SVGAGI. The CDR3 sequence: CASSYSKDSFYNEQFF. The CDR3 DNA reads TGTGCCAGCAGTTACTCGAAAGACAGTTTCTACAATGAGCAGTTCTTC.

The chain joins TRBV7-8 to TRBJ1-3; a possible D gene is TRBD1 (5 bases). The germline V and J ends were trimmed by 5 bases and 0 bases, with 17 bases remaining between them. Per germline, CDR1 SGHVS and CDR2 FQNEAQ. This CDR3 is built from 17 residues. CDR3 DNA sequence: TGTGCCAGCAGCAACCGGGACCTATCCTACTCTGGAAACACCATATATTTT. Its protein product is CASSNRDLSYSGNTIYF.

The chain carries TRBV5-1 and TRBJ1-4, with D possibly being TRBD1 (6 bases). The germline V gene encodes CDR1 SGHRS and CDR2 YFSETQ. This CDR3 has 15 residues. Trimming took 5 bases from V and 2 from J, leaving 13 bases between them. The CDR3 nucleotides are TGCGCCAGCAGTCGCGACGGACAGACTAATGAAAAACTGTTTTTT. Amino acid sequence: CASSRDGQTNEKLFF.